Listed below are T cell receptor beta chains from one sample, sequenced in a study of PD-L1 blockade in urothelial cancer. This table comes from immunoSEQ multiplex PCR, and its TCRdb copy is limited to in-frame clones, with some not included. The table lists 45,000 to 60,000 clones, roughly 91% of them singletons. Sequencing was performed on PBMCs, taken around atezolizumab (anti-PD-L1) treatment. All receptors come from a man in his sixties with urothelial cancer. CDR3s include the opening cysteine and the closing phenylalanine or tryptophan. A D gene is named only where the DNA matches it firmly. Only part of the rows carry a size: once, few, many, or a class if the clone is expanded.

J gene: TRBJ1-1; V gene: TRBV7-9; clone size: NA; D gene: TRBD1; CDR3 protein: CASSPEDRADFF; CDR3 DNA: TGTGCCAGCAGCCCGGAAGACAGGGCGGATTTCTTT
J gene: TRBJ2-1; V gene: TRBV6-4; clone size: NA; D gene: NA; CDR3 protein: CASSHPGQYNEQFF; CDR3 DNA: TGTGCCAGCAGTCACCCCGGACAGTACAATGAGCAGTTCTTC
J gene: TRBJ2-3; V gene: TRBV19; clone size: NA; D gene: TRBD1; CDR3 protein: CASSHIGQGDTDTQYF; CDR3 DNA: TGTGCCAGTAGCCATATCGGACAGGGGGACACAGATACGCAGTATTTT
J gene: TRBJ1-2; V gene: TRBV5-4; clone size: few; D gene: TRBD1; CDR3 protein: CASSPVTGGFGYTF; CDR3 DNA: TGTGCCAGCAGCCCGGTTACAGGGGGGTTTGGCTACACCTTC
J gene: TRBJ1-2; V gene: TRBV5-4; clone size: few; D gene: TRBD1; CDR3 protein: CASSSQGGYGYTF; CDR3 DNA: TGTGCCAGCAGCTCACAGGGGGGGTATGGCTACACCTTC
J gene: TRBJ1-1; V gene: TRBV5-1; clone size: NA; D gene: TRBD1; CDR3 protein: CASSKGQGNTEAFF; CDR3 DNA: TGCGCCAGCAGCAAGGGACAGGGGAACACTGAAGCTTTCTTT
J gene: TRBJ1-1; V gene: TRBV19; clone size: few; D gene: TRBD1; CDR3 protein: CASSTARDRVYTEAFF; CDR3 DNA: TGTGCCAGTAGTACCGCGAGGGACAGGGTCTACACTGAAGCTTTCTTT
J gene: TRBJ2-6; V gene: TRBV9; clone size: NA; D gene: NA; CDR3 protein: CASRSSGANVLTF; CDR3 DNA: TGTGCCAGCAGGAGCTCTGGGGCCAACGTCCTGACTTTC
J gene: TRBJ2-3; V gene: TRBV25-1; clone size: NA; D gene: NA; CDR3 protein: CASSISRGASITDTQYF; CDR3 DNA: TGTGCCAGCAGTATCAGCCGGGGGGCCTCTATCACAGATACGCAGTATTTT
J gene: TRBJ1-4; V gene: TRBV4-1; clone size: NA; D gene: NA; CDR3 protein: CASSRQRSTNEKLFF; CDR3 DNA: TGCGCCAGCAGCCGTCAGAGGTCAACTAATGAAAAACTGTTTTTT
J gene: TRBJ1-4; V gene: TRBV7-9; clone size: NA; D gene: NA; CDR3 protein: CASSGKTADEKLFF; CDR3 DNA: TGTGCCAGCAGTGGAAAGACAGCAGATGAAAAACTGTTTTTT
J gene: TRBJ2-7; V gene: TRBV7-9; clone size: NA; D gene: TRBD1; CDR3 protein: CASSLATGRGHHEQYF; CDR3 DNA: TGTGCCAGCAGCTTAGCCACTGGCAGGGGGCACCACGAGCAGTACTTC
J gene: TRBJ1-1; V gene: TRBV6-5; clone size: NA; D gene: TRBD1; CDR3 protein: CASSFQGAGKTEAFF; CDR3 DNA: TGTGCCAGCAGTTTTCAGGGGGCAGGGAAAACTGAAGCTTTCTTT
J gene: TRBJ2-5; V gene: TRBV7-2; clone size: NA; D gene: NA; CDR3 protein: CASAGERETQYF; CDR3 DNA: TGTGCCAGCGCAGGGGAAAGAGAGACCCAGTACTTC
J gene: TRBJ1-1; V gene: TRBV30; clone size: NA; D gene: NA; CDR3 protein: CAWSPDPGTEAFF; CDR3 DNA: TGTGCCTGGAGCCCGGACCCGGGGACTGAAGCTTTCTTT
J gene: TRBJ2-7; V gene: TRBV28; clone size: NA; D gene: TRBD2; CDR3 protein: CASSLGGETSDEQYF; CDR3 DNA: TGTGCCAGCAGTTTAGGGGGGGAAACGAGCGACGAGCAGTACTTC
J gene: TRBJ1-3; V gene: TRBV29-1; clone size: NA; D gene: NA; CDR3 protein: CSAVTEGNTIYF; CDR3 DNA: TGCAGCGCCGTGACAGAAGGAAACACCATATATTTT
J gene: TRBJ1-3; V gene: TRBV6-5; clone size: NA; D gene: NA; CDR3 protein: CASSYSWQYSGNTIYF; CDR3 DNA: TGTGCCAGCAGTTACTCGTGGCAGTATTCTGGAAACACCATATATTTT
J gene: TRBJ2-7; V gene: TRBV20-1; clone size: NA; D gene: NA; CDR3 protein: CSAPTGSVQYF; CDR3 DNA: TGCAGTGCTCCAACAGGGTCGGTGCAGTACTTC
J gene: TRBJ2-1; V gene: TRBV7-8; clone size: NA; D gene: TRBD2; CDR3 protein: CASSFSYLSSGSSGSPDEQFF; CDR3 DNA: TGTGCCAGCAGCTTTTCCTACCTGTCCAGCGGGTCTAGCGGGAGTCCGGATGAGCAGTTCTTC
J gene: TRBJ1-5; V gene: TRBV19; clone size: NA; D gene: NA; CDR3 protein: CASSIQTNQPQHF; CDR3 DNA: TGTGCCAGTAGTATCCAGACTAATCAGCCCCAGCATTTT
J gene: TRBJ1-1; V gene: TRBV7-2; clone size: NA; D gene: TRBD1; CDR3 protein: CASSRGRRTTEAFF; CDR3 DNA: TGTGCCAGCAGCAGGGGGCGAAGAACCACTGAAGCTTTCTTT